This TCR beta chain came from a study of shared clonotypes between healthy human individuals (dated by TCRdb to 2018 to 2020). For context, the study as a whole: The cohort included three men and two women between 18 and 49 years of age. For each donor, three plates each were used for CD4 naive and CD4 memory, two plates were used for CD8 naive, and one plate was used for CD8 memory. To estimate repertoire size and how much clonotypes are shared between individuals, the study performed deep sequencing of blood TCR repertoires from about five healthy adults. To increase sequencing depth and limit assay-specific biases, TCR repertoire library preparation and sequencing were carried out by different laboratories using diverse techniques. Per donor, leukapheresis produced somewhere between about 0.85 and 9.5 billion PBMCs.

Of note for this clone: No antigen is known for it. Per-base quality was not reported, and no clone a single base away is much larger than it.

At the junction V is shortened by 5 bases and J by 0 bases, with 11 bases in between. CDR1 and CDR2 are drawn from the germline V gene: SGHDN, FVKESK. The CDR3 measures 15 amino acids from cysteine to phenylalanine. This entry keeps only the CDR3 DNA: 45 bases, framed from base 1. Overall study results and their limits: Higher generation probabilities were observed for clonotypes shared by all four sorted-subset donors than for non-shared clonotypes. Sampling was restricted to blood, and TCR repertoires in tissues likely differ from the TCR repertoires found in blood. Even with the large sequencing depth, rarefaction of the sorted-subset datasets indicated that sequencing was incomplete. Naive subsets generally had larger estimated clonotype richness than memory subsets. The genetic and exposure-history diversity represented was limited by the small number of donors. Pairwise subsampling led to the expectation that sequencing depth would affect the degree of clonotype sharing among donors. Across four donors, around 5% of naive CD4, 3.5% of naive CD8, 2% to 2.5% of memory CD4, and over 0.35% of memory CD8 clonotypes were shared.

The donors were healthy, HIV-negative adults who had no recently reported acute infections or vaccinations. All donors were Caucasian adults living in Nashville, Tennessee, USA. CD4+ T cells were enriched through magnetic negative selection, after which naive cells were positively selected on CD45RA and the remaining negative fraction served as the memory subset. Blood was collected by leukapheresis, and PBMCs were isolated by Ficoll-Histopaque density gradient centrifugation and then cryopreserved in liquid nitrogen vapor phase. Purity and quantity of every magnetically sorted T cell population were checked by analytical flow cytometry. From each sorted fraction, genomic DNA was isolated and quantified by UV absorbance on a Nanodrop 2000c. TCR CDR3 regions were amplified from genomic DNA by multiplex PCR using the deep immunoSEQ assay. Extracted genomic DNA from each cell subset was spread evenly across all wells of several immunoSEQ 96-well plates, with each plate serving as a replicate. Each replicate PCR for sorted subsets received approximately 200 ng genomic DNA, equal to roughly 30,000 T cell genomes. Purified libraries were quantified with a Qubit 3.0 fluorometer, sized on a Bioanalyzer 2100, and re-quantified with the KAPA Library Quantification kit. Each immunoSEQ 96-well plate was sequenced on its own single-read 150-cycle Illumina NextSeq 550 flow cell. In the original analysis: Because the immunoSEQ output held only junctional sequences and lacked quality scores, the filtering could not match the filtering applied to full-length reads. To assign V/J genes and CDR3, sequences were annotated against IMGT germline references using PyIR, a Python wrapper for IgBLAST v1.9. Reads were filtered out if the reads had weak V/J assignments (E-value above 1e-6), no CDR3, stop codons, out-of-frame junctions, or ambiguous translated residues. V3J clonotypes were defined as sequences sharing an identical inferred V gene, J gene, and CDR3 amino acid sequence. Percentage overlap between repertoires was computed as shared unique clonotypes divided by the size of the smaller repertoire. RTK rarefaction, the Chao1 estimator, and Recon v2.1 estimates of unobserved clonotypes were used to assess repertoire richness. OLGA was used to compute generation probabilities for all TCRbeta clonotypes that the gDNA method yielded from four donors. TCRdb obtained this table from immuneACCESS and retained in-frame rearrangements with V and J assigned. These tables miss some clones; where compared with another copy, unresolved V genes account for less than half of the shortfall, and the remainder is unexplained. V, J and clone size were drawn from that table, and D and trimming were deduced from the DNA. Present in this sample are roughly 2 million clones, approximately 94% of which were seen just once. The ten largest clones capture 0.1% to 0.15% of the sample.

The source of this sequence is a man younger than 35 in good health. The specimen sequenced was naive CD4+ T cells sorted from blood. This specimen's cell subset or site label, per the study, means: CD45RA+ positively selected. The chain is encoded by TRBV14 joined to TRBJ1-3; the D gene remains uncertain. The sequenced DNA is TGTGCCAGCAGCTTTCGGACGGCCTCTGGAAACACCATATATTTT. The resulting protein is CASSFRTASGNTIYF. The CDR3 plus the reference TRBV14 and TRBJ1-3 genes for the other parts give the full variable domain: EAGVTQFPSHSVIEKGQTVTLRCDPISGHDNLYWYRRVMGKEIKFLLHFVKESKQDESGMPNNRFLAERTGGTYSTLKVQPAELEDSGVYFCASSFRTASGNTIYFGEGSWLTVV.